A single sample gave rise to the 26 T cell receptor beta chains below, sequenced in a study of T cells expressing NK-cell markers. TCRdb re-called the 5' RACE reads, yielding one record per CDR3 amino acid sequence without DNA. This sample contains 350,000 to 500,000 distinct CDR3 sequences. Material: blood T cells: a sorted CD56 or NKG2C T cell subset, CD4+ or CD8+ T cells, or bulk PBMC T cells (not recorded which). The receptors come from a woman between 18 and 69 years old in good health.

This chain links TRBV20-1 with TRBJ2-7. The germline gives CDR1 DFQATT, CDR2 SNEGSKA (reference sequence). CDR3 length equals 17 residues. This chain's CDR3 is CSARDGGEHLSSYEQYF.

V usage is TRBV20-1 and J usage is TRBJ1-6; no DNA is available, so the TRBD1 call from TCRdb remains unchecked. Per the germline V gene, CDR1 is DFQATT and CDR2 is SNEGSKA (reference sequence). CDR3 length: 16 residues. This CDR3 reads CSARDGGELGNSPLHF.

The rearrangement uses TRBV11-1 and TRBJ2-1; the D gene TCRdb calls, TRBD1, cannot be checked with no DNA. The CDR3 runs to 13 residues. Germline CDR1 reads SGHAT; CDR2 reads FQDESV (reference sequence). CDR3 in amino acids: CASSKQGFGEQFF.

The chain's CDR3 is CSARDIQSLETQYF. The chain recombines TRBV20-1 with TRBJ2-5. The germline V gene has CDR1 DFQATT and CDR2 SNEGSKA (reference sequence). The CDR3 length is 14 residues.

The chain carries TRBV13 and TRBJ2-4; TCRdb selects TRBD2, and the lack of DNA leaves this call unchecked. The CDR3 has 14 amino acids. Per the germline V gene, CDR1 is PRHDT and CDR2 is FYEKMQ (reference sequence). The CDR3 is CASSQTSGQNIQYF.

V is TRBV28 and J is TRBJ2-7; without DNA, the TCRdb call of TRBD2 cannot be checked. The CDR3 is 18 residues long. Germline CDR1 MDHEN, CDR2 SYDVKM. This chain's CDR3 is CASMLAGFSGRTAYEQYF.

This chain joins TRBV20-1 and TRBJ2-3; the D gene TCRdb calls, TRBD1, cannot be checked with no DNA. Germline lookup yields CDR1 DFQATT and CDR2 SNEGSKA (reference sequence). The CDR3 is 14 amino acids. The CDR3 sequence: CSARTGGKTDTQYF.

The rearrangement joins TRBV7-8 to TRBJ1-4; TCRdb proposes TRBD1, but this gene call is untestable without DNA. The CDR3 spans 16 residues. CDR1 is SGHVS and CDR2 is FQNEAQ in the germline V gene. The CDR3 sequence: CASSLGWGKTNEKLFF.

This sequence joins TRBV19 and TRBJ2-7. This CDR3 comprises 13 residues. The germline V gene has CDR1 LNHDA and CDR2 SQIVND (reference sequence). The CDR3 is CASSIGSSNEQYF. The variable domain in full, completed from reference TRBV19 and TRBJ2-7, reads DGGITQSPKYLFRKEGQNVTLSCEQNLNHDAMYWYRQDPGQGLRLIYYSQIVNDFQKGDIAEGYSVSREKKESFPLTVTSAQKNPTAFYLCASSIGSSNEQYFGPGTRLTVT.

The genes are TRBV20-1 and TRBJ2-3; with no DNA, the TCRdb D assignment of TRBD1 cannot be verified. The CDR3 totals 15 residues. Germline values: CDR1 DFQATT, CDR2 SNEGSKA (reference sequence). CDR3 loop: CSARKPTGTTDTQYF.

The chain uses TRBV20-1 and TRBJ2-2; the TCRdb D gene call, TRBD1, has no DNA to confirm it. This CDR3 is 14 amino acids long. CDR1 is DFQATT and CDR2 is SNEGSKA in the germline V gene (reference sequence). CDR3: CSARGHWNTGELFF.

The rearrangement joins TRBV12-3 or TRBV12-4 to TRBJ2-3; TCRdb's D call, TRBD1, is unchecked because there is no DNA. CDR3 length equals 13 residues. CDR3 loop: CASSDRVTDTQYF.

The chain combines TRBV5-1 with TRBJ2-6. Germline assignment: CDR1 SGHRS and CDR2 YFSETQ. The length of the CDR3 is 16 residues. Here the CDR3 reads CASSLPATSGANVLTF.

This chain links TRBV7-3 with TRBJ1-2. The CDR3 extends over 14 amino acids. Germline values: CDR1 SGHTA, CDR2 FQGTGA. The CDR3 loop reads CASSLTGSSGGYTF. Full variable domain (remainder filled in from reference TRBV7-3 and TRBJ1-2): GAGVSQTPSNKVTEKGKYVELRCDPISGHTALYWYRQSLGQGPEFLIYFQGTGAADDSGLPNDRFFAVRPEGSVSTLKIQRTERGDSAVYLCASSLTGSSGGYTFGSGTRLTVV.

This rearrangement joins TRBV11-2 to TRBJ2-1; TCRdb's D call, TRBD1, is unchecked because there is no DNA. The germline gives CDR1 SGHAT, CDR2 FQNNGV. The CDR3 is 14 amino acids. CDR3 region: CASTLTGLIAEQFF.

CDR3: CASSGLPGNEQYF. The rearrangement joins TRBV9 to TRBJ2-7; TCRdb's D gene call, TRBD1, goes unchecked for lack of DNA. The V gene's germline CDR1 is SGDLS and CDR2 YYNGEE. This CDR3 has 13 amino acids.

The gene calls are TRBV20-1 and TRBJ2-2. The germline V gene encodes CDR1 DFQATT and CDR2 SNEGSKA (reference sequence). The CDR3 sequence is 12 residues long. The CDR3 here is CSLSRPTGELFF.

The chain has TRBV24-1 and TRBJ2-1; lacking DNA, the TRBD2 call made by TCRdb goes unchecked. The germline V gene encodes CDR1 KGHDR and CDR2 SFDVKD. The CDR3 runs 16 residues. This CDR3 is CATSDSSLSGGGEQFF.

This chain connects TRBV4-1 to TRBJ1-1; the D call from TCRdb, TRBD1, cannot be confirmed without DNA. Germline V CDR1 and CDR2: MGHRA, YSYEKL. The CDR3 sequence is 16 residues long. Here the CDR3 reads CASSHPRASMNTEAFF.

V usage is TRBV20-1 and J usage is TRBJ1-5; TCRdb lists TRBD1, though no DNA is available to test this call. Germline CDR1 is DFQATT and CDR2 is SNEGSKA (reference sequence). The CDR3 is made up of 14 amino acids. CDR3 sequence reads: CSARDGGGNQPQHF.

The rearrangement joins TRBV6-5 to TRBJ1-1; as DNA is missing, the TRBD1 call by TCRdb cannot be tested. This CDR3 spans 16 amino acids. Per germline, CDR1 MNHEY and CDR2 SVGAGI. CDR3: CASSYSMARGDTEAFF.

The chain combines TRBV5-5 with TRBJ2-1; without DNA, the TCRdb call of TRBD2 cannot be checked. Germline values: CDR1 SGHKS, CDR2 YYEKEE (reference sequence). The CDR3 loop spans 14 amino acids. This chain's CDR3 is CASSWDPRDNEQFF.

This chain uses TRBV7-3 with TRBJ2-1; the TRBD2 assignment by TCRdb is unverifiable without DNA. The CDR3 consists of 14 residues. Germline V gives CDR1 SGHTA, CDR2 FQGTGA. The CDR3 reads CASSLGSGRNEQFF.

The chain combines TRBV6-1 with TRBJ1-3; the D call from TCRdb, TRBD1, cannot be confirmed without DNA. Germline assignment: CDR1 MNHNS and CDR2 SASEGT. CDR3 size: 13 residues. CDR3 amino acids: CASSGGTGHTIYF.

This rearrangement joins TRBV6-2 or TRBV6-3 to TRBJ2-1; with no DNA, the TCRdb D assignment of TRBD2 cannot be verified. CDR1 MNHEY and CDR2 SVGEGT come from the germline V gene. This CDR3 region has 17 residues. CDR3 in amino acids: CASRRTSGVSSYNEQFF.

J is TRBJ1-6 and V is TRBV20-1. The CDR3 is 12 residues long. The germline V gene has CDR1 DFQATT and CDR2 SNEGSKA (reference sequence). The CDR3 is CSARGEVSPLHF.